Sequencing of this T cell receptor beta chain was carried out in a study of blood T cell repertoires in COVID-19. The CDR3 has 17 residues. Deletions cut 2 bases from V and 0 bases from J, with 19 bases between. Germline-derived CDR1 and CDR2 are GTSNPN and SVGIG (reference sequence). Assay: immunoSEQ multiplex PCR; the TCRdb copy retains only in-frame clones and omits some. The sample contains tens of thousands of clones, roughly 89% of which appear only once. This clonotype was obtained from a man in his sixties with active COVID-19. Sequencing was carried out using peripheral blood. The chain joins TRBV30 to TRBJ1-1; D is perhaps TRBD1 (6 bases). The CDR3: CAWSSFGQTYMNTEAFF. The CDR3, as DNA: TGTGCCTGGAGTAGTTTCGGACAGACTTACATGAACACTGAAGCTTTCTTT. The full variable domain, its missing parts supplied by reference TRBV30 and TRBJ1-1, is SQTIHQWPATLVQPVGSPLSLECTVEGTSNPNLYWYRQAAGRGLQLLFYSVGIGQISSEVPQNLSASRPQDRQFILSSKKLLLSDSGFYLCAWSSFGQTYMNTEAFFGQGTRLTVV.